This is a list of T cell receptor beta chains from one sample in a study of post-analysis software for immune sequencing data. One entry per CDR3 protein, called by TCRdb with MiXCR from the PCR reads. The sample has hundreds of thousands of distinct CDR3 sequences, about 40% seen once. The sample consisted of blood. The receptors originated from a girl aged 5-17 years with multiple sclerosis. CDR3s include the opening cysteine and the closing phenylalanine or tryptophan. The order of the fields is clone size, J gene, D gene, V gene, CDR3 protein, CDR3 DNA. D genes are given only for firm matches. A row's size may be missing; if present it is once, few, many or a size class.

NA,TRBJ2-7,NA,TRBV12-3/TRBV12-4,CASSGSGLSYEQYF,TGTGCCAGCAGTGGGTCTGGGCTCTCCTACGAGCAGTACTTC
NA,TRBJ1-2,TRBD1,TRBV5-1,CASSLSTGNYGYTF,TGCGCCAGCAGCCTCTCGACAGGGAACTATGGCTACACCTTC
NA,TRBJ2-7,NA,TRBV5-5,CASSDGAAPSDEQYF,TGTGCCAGCAGCGACGGGGCTGCCCCCTCGGACGAGCAGTACTTC
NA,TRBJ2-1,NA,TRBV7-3,CASSSSGPPFGPFNEQFF,TGTGCCAGCAGCTCCAGCGGGCCTCCATTCGGTCCCTTCAATGAGCAGTTCTTC
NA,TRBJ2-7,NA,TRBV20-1,CRASSRADEQYF,TGCAGGGCTAGTTCCAGGGCGGACGAGCAGTACTTC
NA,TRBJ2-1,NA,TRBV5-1,CASSSRGVYYNEQFF,TGCGCCAGCAGCTCCCGTGGGGTCTACTACAATGAGCAGTTCTTC
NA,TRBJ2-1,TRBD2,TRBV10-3,CAISDTSGNNEQFF,TGTGCCATCAGTGATACAAGCGGGAACAATGAGCAGTTCTTC
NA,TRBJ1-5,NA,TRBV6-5,CASSSGGQGYQPQHF,TGTGCCAGCAGTTCCGGCGGGCAGGGATATCAGCCCCAGCATTTT
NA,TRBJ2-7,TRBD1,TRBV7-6,CASSGQGQGSYEQYF,TGTGCCAGCAGCGGACAGGGACAGGGGTCCTACGAGCAGTACTTC
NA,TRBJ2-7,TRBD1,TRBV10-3,CAISDWDSYEQYF,TGTGCCATCAGTGACTGGGACAGCTACGAGCAGTACTTC
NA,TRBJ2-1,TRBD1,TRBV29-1,CSVEYRGQSSYEQFF,TGCAGCGTTGAATATCGGGGACAGTCCTCGTATGAGCAGTTCTTC
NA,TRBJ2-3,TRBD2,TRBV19,CASSIWLAGISTDTQYF,TGTGCCAGTAGTATTTGGCTAGCGGGTATTAGCACAGATACGCAGTATTTT
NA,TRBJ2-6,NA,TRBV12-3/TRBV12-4,CASTLGGTLSSGANVLTF,TGTGCCAGCACCTTAGGGGGGACCCTAAGCTCTGGGGCCAACGTCCTGACTTTC
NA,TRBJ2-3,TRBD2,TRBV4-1,CASSQASGRSDTQYF,TGCGCCAGCAGCCAAGCTAGCGGGAGATCAGATACGCAGTATTTT
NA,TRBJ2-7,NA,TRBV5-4,CASSSMSGGGYEQYF,TGTGCCAGCAGCTCTATGTCGGGGGGCGGATACGAGCAGTACTTC
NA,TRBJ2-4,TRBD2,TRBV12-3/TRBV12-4,CASSPTTSGVQYF,TGTGCCAGCAGTCCTACGACTAGCGGAGTCCAGTACTTC
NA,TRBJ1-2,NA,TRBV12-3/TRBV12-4,CASSYRHGYTF,TGTGCCAGCAGTTACAGGCATGGCTACACCTTC
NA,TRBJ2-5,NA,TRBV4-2,CASSLRARRNQETQYF,TGTGCCAGCAGCCTTCGGGCGCGGAGAAACCAAGAGACCCAGTACTTC
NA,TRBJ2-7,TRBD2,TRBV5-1,CASSLASQREGYEQYF,TGCGCCAGCAGCTTGGCCAGCCAGCGGGAGGGGTACGAGCAGTACTTC
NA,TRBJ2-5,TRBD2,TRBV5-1,CASSLASGRFDEQYF,TGCGCCAGCAGCTTGGCGAGCGGGAGGTTCGATGAGCAGTACTTC
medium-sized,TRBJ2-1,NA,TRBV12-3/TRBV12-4,CASSLRQGVWNEQFF,TGTGCCAGCAGTTTGAGGCAGGGAGTATGGAATGAGCAGTTCTTC
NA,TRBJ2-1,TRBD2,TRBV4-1,CASSQDSSGELRGYEQFF,TGCGCCAGCAGCCAAGATTCCAGCGGGGAGCTCCGTGGTTATGAACAGTTCTTC
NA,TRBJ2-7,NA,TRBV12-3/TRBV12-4,CASSTRKGGYEQYF,TGTGCCAGCAGTACTCGGAAGGGGGGCTACGAGCAGTACTTC
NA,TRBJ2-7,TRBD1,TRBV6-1,CASSKRDRGEQYF,TGTGCCAGCAGTAAACGGGACAGAGGCGAGCAGTACTTC
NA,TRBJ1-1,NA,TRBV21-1,CASSNGGPYTEAFF,TGTGCCAGCAGCAACGGGGGGCCGTACACTGAAGCTTTCTTT
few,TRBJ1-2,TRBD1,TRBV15,CATSRVRSGTENGYTF,TGTGCCACCAGCAGAGTACGATCGGGGACAGAGAATGGCTACACCTTC
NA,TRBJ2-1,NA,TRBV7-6,CASSLEGTGKNEQFF,TGTGCCAGCAGCTTAGAGGGAACAGGGAAGAATGAGCAGTTCTTC
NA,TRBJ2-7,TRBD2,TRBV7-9,CASSLARLLAGPPYEQYF,TGTGCCAGCAGCTTAGCTCGTCTCCTAGCGGGTCCCCCCTACGAGCAGTACTTC
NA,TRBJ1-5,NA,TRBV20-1,CSARRRGGAQPQHF,TGCAGTGCTAGGCGTAGGGGGGGAGCTCAGCCCCAGCATTTT
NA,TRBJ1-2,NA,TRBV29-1,CSVEKGPAGYTF,TGCAGCGTTGAGAAGGGACCTGCTGGCTACACCTTC
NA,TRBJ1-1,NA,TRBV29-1,CSGEGPNTEAFF,TGCAGCGGTGAAGGACCAAACACTGAAGCTTTCTTT
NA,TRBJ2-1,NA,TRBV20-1,CSAKGDVTRDYNEQFF,TGCAGTGCTAAGGGTGATGTGACTAGAGACTACAATGAGCAGTTCTTC
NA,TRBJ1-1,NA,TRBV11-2,CASSFRGASNTEAFF,TGTGCCAGCAGCTTCCGAGGTGCCTCGAACACTGAAGCTTTCTTT
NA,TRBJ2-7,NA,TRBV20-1,CSARVTGAYEQYF,TGCAGTGCTAGAGTGACGGGAGCCTACGAGCAGTACTTC
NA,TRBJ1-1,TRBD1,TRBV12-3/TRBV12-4,CASSLTGGNPPEAFF,TGTGCCAGCAGCTTGACAGGGGGCAATCCCCCTGAAGCTTTCTTT
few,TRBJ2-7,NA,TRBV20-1,CSASPPASYEQYF,TGCAGTGCTAGCCCCCCTGCGAGCTACGAGCAGTACTTC
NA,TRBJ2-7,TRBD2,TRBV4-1,CASSQLGLAGNMYEQYF,TGCGCCAGCAGCCAACTTGGACTAGCGGGAAATATGTACGAGCAGTACTTC
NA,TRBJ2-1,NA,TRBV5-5,CASSLGYSTEQFF,TGTGCCAGCAGCTTGGGGTACAGCACGGAGCAGTTCTTC
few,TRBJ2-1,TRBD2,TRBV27,CASSQTFLAGGYNEQFF,TGTGCCAGCAGCCAGACCTTCCTAGCGGGAGGTTACAATGAGCAGTTCTTC
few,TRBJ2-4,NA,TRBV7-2,CASSPGGPGEAKNIQYF,TGTGCCAGCAGCCCTGGGGGGCCGGGGGAAGCCAAAAACATTCAGTACTTC
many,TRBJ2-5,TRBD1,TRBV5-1,CASSLGQAQETQYF,TGTGCCAGCAGCTTAGGACAGGCACAAGAGACCCAGTACTTC
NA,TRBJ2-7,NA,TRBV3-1,CASRLLGAYEQYF,TGTGCCAGCAGGCTGCTTGGGGCCTACGAGCAGTACTTC
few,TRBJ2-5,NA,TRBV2,CASILMGFEETQYF,TGTGCCAGCATCTTGATGGGTTTTGAAGAGACCCAGTACTTC
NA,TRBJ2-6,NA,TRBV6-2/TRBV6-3,CASRHPGASGANVRTF,TGTGCCAGCAGACACCCAGGGGCCTCTGGGGCCAACGTCCGGACTTTC
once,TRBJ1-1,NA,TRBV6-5,CASRYRSKNTEAFF,TGTGCCAGCAGGTACAGGAGTAAGAACACTGAAGCTTTCTTT
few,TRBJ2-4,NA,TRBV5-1,CASSLAGRASNIQYF,TGCGCCAGCAGCTTGGCCGGCAGGGCCTCAAACATTCAGTACTTC
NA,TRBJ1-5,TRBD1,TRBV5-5,CASSETGTEQPQHF,TGTGCCAGCAGCGAAACCGGGACAGAGCAGCCCCAGCATTTT
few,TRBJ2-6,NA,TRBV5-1,CASSFRDSLSGANVLTF,TGCGCCAGCAGCTTCAGGGACTCTCTCTCTGGGGCCAACGTCCTGACTTTC
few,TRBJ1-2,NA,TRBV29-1,CSVGQRFNYGYTF,TGCAGCGTTGGACAGCGATTTAACTATGGCTACACCTTC
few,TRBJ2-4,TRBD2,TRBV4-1,CASSRGLAGGPSGIQYF,TGCGCCAGCAGCCGGGGACTAGCGGGGGGTCCGAGTGGCATTCAGTACTTC
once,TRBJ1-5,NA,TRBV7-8,CASSPPESNQPQHF,TGTGCCAGCAGCCCCCCCGAGAGCAATCAGCCCCAGCATTTT
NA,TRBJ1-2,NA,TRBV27,CASRPLGTYGYTF,TGTGCCAGCAGGCCTCTGGGTACCTATGGCTACACCTTC